The 26 T cell receptor beta chains below all came from one sample that was sequenced in a study of blood T cell repertoires in COVID-19. Clones were sequenced by immunoSEQ multiplex PCR, and TCRdb holds only the in-frame ones, with some missing. The data hold approximately 280,000 clones, with 75% to 90% observed a single time. Sequences were obtained from peripheral blood. The receptors were gathered from a middle-aged man with acute or convalescent COVID-19.

CDR3 residues: CASSPDRGFYNEQFF. In DNA form, the CDR3 reads TGTGCCAGCAGCCCCGACAGGGGGTTTTACAATGAGCAGTTCTTC. The chain is built from TRBV6-5 and TRBJ2-1; TRBD1 aligns across 9 bases. V shed 6 bases and J 4 bases; nucleotides not matched to a gene: 7. The germline CDR1 and CDR2 sequences are MNHEY and SVGAGI. The CDR3 totals 15 residues.

The chain carries TRBV5-1 and TRBJ1-3; no clear D gene. This CDR3 spans 14 amino acids. The germline V gene encodes CDR1 SGHRS and CDR2 YFSETQ. The V end lost 4 bases, the J end lost 4 bases, and 12 bases lay between the germline ends. DNA of the CDR3: TGCGCCAGCAGCCCCGCGGAGTACGGAAACACCATATATTTT. As protein: CASSPAEYGNTIYF.

V gene TRBV5-1 combines with J gene TRBJ2-2; 10 nucleotides agree with TRBD2. With 4 bases clipped from V and 3 bases from J, the junction kept 3 bases outside the gene matches. The CDR3 is 15 residues long. Germline lookup yields CDR1 SGHRS and CDR2 YFSETQ. The CDR3, as DNA: TGCGCCAGCAGCCGGACTAGCGGCTACACCGGGGAGCTGTTTTTT. Residues: CASSRTSGYTGELFF.

The V gene is TRBV7-3, the J gene TRBJ1-6; D not resolved. Looked up from germline, CDR1 is SGHTA and CDR2 is FQGTGA. Trimming pared 1 base from V and 5 bases from J, leaving 6 bases between. The CDR3 is 14 amino acids. The CDR3: CASSLNGNNSPLHF. The CDR3, as DNA: TGTGCCAGCAGCTTAAACGGGAATAATTCACCCCTCCACTTT.

The genes are TRBV11-2 and TRBJ2-7; tentatively, D is TRBD1 (6 bases). The V gene lost 1 base and the J gene lost 0 bases, with 10 bases spanning the gap. There are 15 residues in the CDR3. Germline V gene sequence: CDR1 SGHAT, CDR2 FQNNGV. CDR3 nucleotide sequence: TGTGCCAGCAGCTTAGTTGCAGGGGTCTCCTACGAGCAGTACTTC. This encodes CASSLVAGVSYEQYF.

The chain combines TRBV11-2 with TRBJ1-2; 9 bases agree with TRBD1. The V gene's germline CDR1 is SGHAT and CDR2 FQNNGV. V shed 4 bases, J shed 4 bases, and the junction held 13 bases outside the gene matches. This CDR3 has 17 residues. Here the CDR3 reads CASSSPSHGTGLYGYTF. CDR3 in DNA: TGTGCCAGCAGCTCCCCCTCCCATGGGACAGGGCTCTATGGCTACACCTTC.

The V gene is TRBV5-6, the J gene TRBJ2-6; 7 positions match TRBD1. Germline trimming cut 5 bases from V and 4 bases from J; bases unmatched to any gene: 6. The germline V gene has CDR1 SGHDT and CDR2 YYEEEE. The CDR3 has 15 residues. The CDR3 nucleotides read TGTGCCAGCAGGGAGACAGGGTCAGGGGCCAACGTCCTGACTTTC. It encodes CASRETGSGANVLTF.

J is TRBJ2-2 and V is TRBV27; 7 bases are shared with TRBD1. The CDR3 is made up of 14 amino acids. Germline V gene lookup returns CDR1 MNHEY and CDR2 SMNVEV (reference sequence). Trimming took 5 bases from V and 3 from J; bases not matched to a gene: 3. The CDR3 loop reads CASSPTGDTGELFF. CDR3 sequence (DNA): TGTGCCAGCAGTCCCACAGGGGACACCGGGGAGCTGTTTTTT.

This clone was counted only a few times. The V gene is TRBV2, the J gene TRBJ2-6; no definite D call. The V gene lost 7 bases and the J gene lost 2 bases, with 12 bases spanning the gap. Per the germline V gene, CDR1 is SNHLY and CDR2 is FYNNEI. The CDR3 has 15 amino acids. CDR3 DNA: TGTGCCAGCACCCCAGCGTCAGCTGGGGCCAACGTCCTGACTTTC. Encoded protein: CASTPASAGANVLTF.

J is TRBJ1-2 and V is TRBV2, with TRBD1 matching over 8 bases. V lost 7 bases, J lost 8 bases, and 12 bases stayed unmatched. This CDR3 comprises 14 residues. Germline V lookup: CDR1 SNHLY, CDR2 FYNNEI. CDR3: CASTEDETGDGYTF. The CDR3 DNA sequence: TGTGCCAGCACCGAGGACGAGACAGGGGACGGCTACACCTTC.

The chain carries TRBV7-8 and TRBJ2-7, with a weak D call TRBD1 (6 bases). Trimming pared 4 bases from V and 5 bases from J, leaving 18 bases between. CDR1 is SGHVS, CDR2 FQNEAQ, per germline. The CDR3 is 15 amino acids. The CDR3 nucleotides are TGTGCCAGCAGCTCCCAGGGGACCTCTGGGGACGAGCAGTACTTC. Translation gives CASSSQGTSGDEQYF.

The CDR3 loop is CASSQQSRGKGTEAFF. The CDR3 bases are TGCGCCAGCAGTCAGCAATCTCGGGGGAAAGGCACTGAAGCTTTCTTT. The chain uses TRBV23-1 and TRBJ1-1, with a weak D call TRBD1 (5 bases). TRBV23-1 is labeled an ORF, and its function is uncertain. Trimming cost V 3 bases and J 4 bases, with 18 bases left between them. There are 16 residues in the CDR3.

The chain combines TRBV12-5 with TRBJ2-7; the D gene is possibly TRBD1 (6 bases). CDR3 length equals 14 residues. Trimming removed 1 base at V and 2 bases at J, with 9 bases between. CDR1 LGHNT and CDR2 FRNRAP come from the germline V gene. CDR3 sequence (DNA): TGTGCTAGTGGTTTGGGAGACAGGCCCTACGAGCAGTACTTC. This gives the protein CASGLGDRPYEQYF.

This clone was detected once. The chain joins TRBV30 to TRBJ1-2, with D tentatively TRBD1 (6 bases). The CDR3 consists of 16 residues. Germline CDR1 GTSNPN, CDR2 SVGIG (reference sequence). V dropped 3 bases and J dropped 3 bases, with 20 bases sitting between them. The CDR3 region is CAWSPSPQAGDYGYTF. Written as DNA, the CDR3 is TGTGCCTGGAGCCCATCCCCCCAAGCAGGGGACTATGGCTACACCTTC. The variable domain in full, with the rest retrieved from reference TRBV30 and TRBJ1-2, is SQTIHQWPATLVQPVGSPLSLECTVEGTSNPNLYWYRQAAGRGLQLLFYSVGIGQISSEVPQNLSASRPQDRQFILSSKKLLLSDSGFYLCAWSPSPQAGDYGYTFGSGTRLTVV.

The chain recombines TRBV30 with TRBJ2-7, with D uncertain. V lost 3 bases to trimming and J lost 2 bases, with 11 bases between them. The germline CDR1 and CDR2 sequences are GTSNPN and SVGIG (reference sequence). This CDR3 contains 13 residues. Written as DNA, the CDR3 is TGTGCCTGGAGCCGCAGCGACCCCTACGAGCAGTACTTC. It is translated as CAWSRSDPYEQYF.

CDR3 coding DNA: TGTGCCAGCGCCGGAGGGGCCAGGTATGGCTACACCTTC. The encoded protein is CASAGGARYGYTF. This sequence joins TRBV2 and TRBJ1-2; weak D call: TRBD1 (5 bases). CDR1 SNHLY and CDR2 FYNNEI come from the germline V gene. The CDR3 is 13 amino acids. Trimming removed 8 bases at V and 5 bases at J, with 15 bases between.

The chain employs TRBV18 and TRBJ1-4; maybe TRBD1 (5 bases). CDR1 is KGHSH, CDR2 LQKENI, per germline. The CDR3 runs 13 residues. V gave up 3 bases and J gave up 5 bases, with 7 bases separating them. CDR3 sequence reads: CASSPDKNEKLFF. CDR3 in DNA: TGTGCCAGCTCACCGGACAAGAATGAAAAACTGTTTTTT.

V and J are TRBV5-4 and TRBJ2-2, with unresolved D. V lost 1 base, J lost 8 bases, and 6 bases lay in between. There are 12 residues in the CDR3. CDR1 is SGHNT and CDR2 is YYREEE in the germline V gene (reference sequence). The CDR3, as DNA: TGTGCCAGCAGCTTGACCTATGGGGAGCTGTTTTTT. Residues: CASSLTYGELFF.

This sequence joins TRBV3-1 (or the pseudogene TRBV3-2) and TRBJ1-6, with 8 bases lining up with TRBD1. V shed 2 bases and J 7 bases; nucleotides not matched to a gene: 7. The CDR3 length is 16 residues. Germline loops: CDR1 LGHDT, CDR2 YNNKEL (reference sequence). As DNA, the CDR3 is TGTGCCAGCAGCCAAACCTTCGGGACAGGAAATTCACCCCTCCACTTT. It translates to CASSQTFGTGNSPLHF.

The chain has TRBV19 and TRBJ1-1; D is unresolved. The CDR3 contains 13 residues. CDR1 and CDR2 from the germline V gene are LNHDA and SQIVND (reference sequence). Trimming pared 3 bases from V and 3 bases from J, leaving 8 bases between. The CDR3 DNA reads TGTGCCAGTAGTATCCGTCGGGACACTGAAGCTTTCTTT. This encodes CASSIRRDTEAFF.

This chain connects TRBV3-1 (or the pseudogene TRBV3-2) to TRBJ2-2; 7 nucleotides match TRBD1. The length of the CDR3 is 16 residues. V shed 10 bases and J 2 bases; nucleotides not matched to a gene: 13. Germline lookup yields CDR1 LGHDT and CDR2 YNNKEL (reference sequence). For the CDR3, the DNA is TGTGCCACCGCGATATCCAGACAGGGTAACACCGGGGAGCTGTTTTTT. Amino acids: CATAISRQGNTGELFF.

V gene TRBV4-2 combines with J gene TRBJ2-1, with 9 bases identical to TRBD2. V was pared by 0 bases and J by 9 bases, with 15 bases of the junction left unmatched. The CDR3 consists of 18 residues. CDR1 and CDR2 (germline): LGHNA, YNFKEQ. The chain's CDR3 is CASSQDPNSGGPGGEQFF. The CDR3 region has the DNA TGTGCCAGCAGCCAAGATCCGAATAGCGGGGGACCAGGGGGTGAGCAGTTCTTC.

The chain links TRBV2 to TRBJ2-7, with D possibly TRBD1 on 7 matching bases. This CDR3 is 13 amino acids long. Germline CDR1 is SNHLY and CDR2 is FYNNEI. Trimming stripped 8 bases from V and 6 bases from J, with 17 bases between. The CDR3 coding sequence is TGTGCCAGCCCCCGGGCAGGGGGGAGCGAGCAGTACTTC. Translated: CASPRAGGSEQYF. Full variable domain (missing parts from reference TRBV2 and TRBJ2-7): EPEVTQTPSHQVTQMGQEVILRCVPISNHLYFYWYRQILGQKVEFLVSFYNNEISEKSEIFDDQFSVERPDGSNFTLKIRSTKLEDSAMYFCASPRAGGSEQYFGPGTRLTVT.

J is TRBJ1-2 and V is TRBV5-6, with D hard to call. V was clipped by 1 base and J by 4 bases, with 14 bases between them. The CDR3 totals 15 residues. Per germline, CDR1 SGHDT and CDR2 YYEEEE. The CDR3 loop is CASSLSGEGFYGYTF. CDR3 coding DNA: TGTGCCAGCAGCTTGTCGGGCGAGGGCTTCTATGGCTACACCTTC.

The rearrangement links TRBV5-4 to TRBJ1-1, with D tentatively TRBD1 (6 bases). V shed 4 bases and J shed 4 bases, with 14 bases lying between them. CDR3 length equals 14 residues. Germline V gene lookup returns CDR1 SGHNT and CDR2 YYREEE (reference sequence). Here the CDR3 reads CASSLRGGGTEAFF. The CDR3 DNA reads TGTGCCAGCAGCCTGCGCGGGGGCGGCACTGAAGCTTTCTTT.

The CDR3 is CASSRYQETQYF. DNA of the CDR3: TGTGCCAGCAGCCGGTACCAAGAGACCCAGTACTTC. This sequence joins TRBV7-9 and TRBJ2-5; D gene unclear. CDR3 length: 12 amino acids. Germline-derived CDR1 and CDR2 are SEHNR and FQNEAQ (reference sequence). The ends were cut back, 5 bases at V and 0 bases at J, with 4 bases in the middle. Combining the CDR3 with reference TRBV7-9 and TRBJ2-5 gives the whole variable domain DTGVSQNPRHKITKRGQNVTFRCDPISEHNRLYWYRQTLGQGPEFLTYFQNEAQLEKSRLLSDRFSAERPKGSFSTLEIQRTEQGDSAMYLCASSRYQETQYFGPGTRLLVL.